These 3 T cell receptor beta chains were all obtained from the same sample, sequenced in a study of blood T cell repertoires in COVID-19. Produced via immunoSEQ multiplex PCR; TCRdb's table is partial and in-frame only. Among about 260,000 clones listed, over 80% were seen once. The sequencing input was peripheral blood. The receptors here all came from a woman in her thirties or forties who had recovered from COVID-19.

The CDR3 reads CAWIMDRGYGYTF. The CDR3 DNA is TGTGCCTGGATTATGGACAGGGGATATGGCTACACCTTC. The chain has TRBV30 and TRBJ1-2; 9 bases fit TRBD1. The CDR3 runs to 13 residues. The J segment lost 5 bases and the V segment lost 4 bases, leaving 5 bases of the junction unmatched. The germline V gene encodes CDR1 GTSNPN and CDR2 SVGIG (reference sequence).

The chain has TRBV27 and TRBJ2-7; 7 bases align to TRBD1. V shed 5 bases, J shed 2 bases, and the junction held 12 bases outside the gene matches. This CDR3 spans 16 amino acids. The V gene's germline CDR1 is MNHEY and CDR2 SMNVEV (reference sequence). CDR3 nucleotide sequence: TGTGCCAGCAGTGCCCGCAGACAGGGTCGAACCTACGAGCAGTACTTC. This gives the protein CASSARRQGRTYEQYF.

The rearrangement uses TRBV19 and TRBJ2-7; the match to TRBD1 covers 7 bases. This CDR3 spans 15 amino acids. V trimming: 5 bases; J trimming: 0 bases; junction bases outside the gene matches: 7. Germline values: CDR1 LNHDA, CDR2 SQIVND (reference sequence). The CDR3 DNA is TGTGCCAGTAGTCTCAGACAGGGCAGCTCCTACGAGCAGTACTTC. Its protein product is CASSLRQGSSYEQYF.